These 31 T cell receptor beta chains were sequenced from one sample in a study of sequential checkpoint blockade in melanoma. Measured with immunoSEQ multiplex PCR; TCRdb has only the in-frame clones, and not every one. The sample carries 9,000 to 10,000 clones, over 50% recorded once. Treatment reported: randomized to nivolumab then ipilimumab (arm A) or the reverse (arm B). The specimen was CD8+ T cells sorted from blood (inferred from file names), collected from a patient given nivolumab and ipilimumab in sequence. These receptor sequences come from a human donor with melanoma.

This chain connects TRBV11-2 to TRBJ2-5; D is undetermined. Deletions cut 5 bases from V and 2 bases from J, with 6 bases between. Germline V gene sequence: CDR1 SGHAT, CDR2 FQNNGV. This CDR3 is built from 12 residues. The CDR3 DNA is TGTGCCAGCAGCCACGAGCAAGAGACCCAGTACTTC. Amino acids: CASSHEQETQYF. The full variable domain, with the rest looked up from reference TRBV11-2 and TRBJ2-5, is EAGVAQSPRYKIIEKRQSVAFWCNPISGHATLYWYQQILGQGPKLLIQFQNNGVVDDSQLPKDRFSAERLKGVDSTLKIQPAKLEDSAVYLCASSHEQETQYFGPGTRLLVL.

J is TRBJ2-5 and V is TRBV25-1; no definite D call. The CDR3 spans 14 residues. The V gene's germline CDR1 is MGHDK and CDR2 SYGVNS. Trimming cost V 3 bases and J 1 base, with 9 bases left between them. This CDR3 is CASSELRTQETQYF. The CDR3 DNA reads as TGTGCCAGCAGTGAGCTGAGAACCCAAGAGACCCAGTACTTC.

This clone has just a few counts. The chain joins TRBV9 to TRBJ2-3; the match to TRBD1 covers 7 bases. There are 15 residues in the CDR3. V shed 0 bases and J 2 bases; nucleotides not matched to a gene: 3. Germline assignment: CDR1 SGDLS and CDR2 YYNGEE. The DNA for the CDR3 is TGTGCCAGCAGCGTAGAGGGGGCAAACACAGATACGCAGTATTTT. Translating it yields CASSVEGANTDTQYF.

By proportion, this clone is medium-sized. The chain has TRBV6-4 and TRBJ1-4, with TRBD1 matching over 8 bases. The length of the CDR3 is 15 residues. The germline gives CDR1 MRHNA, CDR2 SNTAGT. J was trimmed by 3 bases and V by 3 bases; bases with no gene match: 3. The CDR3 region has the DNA TGTGCCAGCAGTGAAGGACAGGGACCTAATGAAAAACTGTTTTTT. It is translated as CASSEGQGPNEKLFF.

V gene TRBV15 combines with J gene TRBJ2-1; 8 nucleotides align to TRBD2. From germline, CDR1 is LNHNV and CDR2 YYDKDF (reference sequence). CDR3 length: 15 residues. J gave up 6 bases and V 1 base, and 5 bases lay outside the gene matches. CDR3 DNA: TGTGCCACCAGCAGAGCAGCGGGGGCGATCAATGAGCAGTTCTTC. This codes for CATSRAAGAINEQFF. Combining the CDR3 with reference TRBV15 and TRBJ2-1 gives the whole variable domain DAMVIQNPRYQVTQFGKPVTLSCSQTLNHNVMYWYQQKSSQAPKLLFHYYDKDFNNEADTPDNFQSRRPNTSFCFLDIRSPGLGDTAMYLCATSRAAGAINEQFFGPGTRLTVL.

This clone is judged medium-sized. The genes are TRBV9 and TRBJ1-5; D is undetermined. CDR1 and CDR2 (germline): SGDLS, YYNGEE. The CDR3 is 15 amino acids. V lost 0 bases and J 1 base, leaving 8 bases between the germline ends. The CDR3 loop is CASSVEGGSNQPQHF. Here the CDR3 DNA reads TGTGCCAGCAGCGTAGAGGGAGGGAGCAATCAGCCCCAGCATTTT.

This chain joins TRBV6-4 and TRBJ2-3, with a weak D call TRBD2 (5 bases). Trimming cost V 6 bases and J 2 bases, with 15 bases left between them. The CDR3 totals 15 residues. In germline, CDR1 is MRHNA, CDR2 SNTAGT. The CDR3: CASSPGLTSTDTQYF. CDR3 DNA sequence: TGTGCCAGCAGCCCCGGACTTACTTCCACAGATACGCAGTATTTT.

The CDR3 sequence: CASTRPVGHHNEQFF. The CDR3 coding sequence is TGTGCCAGCACCAGGCCCGTGGGGCACCACAATGAGCAGTTCTTC. The V gene is TRBV6-1, the J gene TRBJ2-1; TRBD1 is a possible D gene (5 bases). The V gene's germline CDR1 is MNHNS and CDR2 SASEGT. Trimming cost V 7 bases and J 5 bases, with 18 bases left between them. This CDR3 is built from 15 residues.

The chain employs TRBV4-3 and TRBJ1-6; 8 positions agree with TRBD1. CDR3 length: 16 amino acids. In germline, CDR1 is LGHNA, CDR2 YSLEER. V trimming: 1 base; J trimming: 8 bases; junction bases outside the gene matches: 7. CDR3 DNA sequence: TGCGCCAGCAGCCAAGGAAGGACAGGGATGCATTCACCCCTCCACTTT. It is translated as CASSQGRTGMHSPLHF.

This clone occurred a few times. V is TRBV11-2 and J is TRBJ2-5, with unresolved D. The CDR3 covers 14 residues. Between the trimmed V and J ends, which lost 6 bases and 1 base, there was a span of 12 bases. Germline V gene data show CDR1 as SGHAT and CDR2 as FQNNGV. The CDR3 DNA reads TGTGCCAGCAGTTCGACTTTGGGCCAAGAGACCCAGTACTTC. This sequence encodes CASSSTLGQETQYF.

The CDR3 loop is CSARRDNEQFF. In nucleotides, the CDR3 is TGCAGTGCTAGGCGGGACAATGAGCAGTTCTTC. The V gene is TRBV20-1, the J gene TRBJ2-1, with D maybe TRBD2 (5 bases). Trimming pared 3 bases from V and 5 bases from J, leaving 5 bases between. This CDR3 spans 11 amino acids. Germline CDR1 and CDR2: DFQATT and SNEGSKA (reference sequence).

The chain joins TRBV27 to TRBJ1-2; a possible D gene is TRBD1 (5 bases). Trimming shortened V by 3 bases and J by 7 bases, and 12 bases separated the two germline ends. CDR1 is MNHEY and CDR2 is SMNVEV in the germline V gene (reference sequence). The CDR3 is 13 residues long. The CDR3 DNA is TGTGCCAGCAGTTTTGGGCAGGGTGGTGGCTACACCTTC. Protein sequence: CASSFGQGGGYTF.

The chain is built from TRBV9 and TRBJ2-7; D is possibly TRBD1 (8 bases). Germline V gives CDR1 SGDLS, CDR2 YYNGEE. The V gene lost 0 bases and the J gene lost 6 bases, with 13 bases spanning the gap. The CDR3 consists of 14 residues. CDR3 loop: CASSVDNRGGEQYF. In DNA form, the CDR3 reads TGTGCCAGCAGCGTAGATAACAGGGGGGGCGAGCAGTACTTC.

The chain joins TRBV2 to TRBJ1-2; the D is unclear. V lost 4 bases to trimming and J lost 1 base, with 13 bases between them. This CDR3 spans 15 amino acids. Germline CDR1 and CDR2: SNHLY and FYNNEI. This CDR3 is CASSAAAGGNYGYTF. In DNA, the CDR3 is TGTGCCAGCAGTGCAGCGGCGGGCGGTAACTATGGCTACACCTTC.

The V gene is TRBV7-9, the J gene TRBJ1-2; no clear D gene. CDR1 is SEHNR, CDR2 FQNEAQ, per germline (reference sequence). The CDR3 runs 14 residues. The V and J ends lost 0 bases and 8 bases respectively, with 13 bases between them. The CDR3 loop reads CASSLALGREGYTF. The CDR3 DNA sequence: TGTGCCAGCAGCTTAGCGTTGGGAAGGGAGGGCTACACCTTC. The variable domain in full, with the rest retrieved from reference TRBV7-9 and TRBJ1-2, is DTGVSQNPRHKITKRGQNVTFRCDPISEHNRLYWYRQTLGQGPEFLTYFQNEAQLEKSRLLSDRFSAERPKGSFSTLEIQRTEQGDSAMYLCASSLALGREGYTFGSGTRLTVV.

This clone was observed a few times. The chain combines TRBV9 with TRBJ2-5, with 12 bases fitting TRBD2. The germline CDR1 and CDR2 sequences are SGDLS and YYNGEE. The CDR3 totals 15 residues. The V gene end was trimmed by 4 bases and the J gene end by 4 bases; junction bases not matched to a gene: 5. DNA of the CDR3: TGTGCCAGCAGCCCTAGCGGGGGGGCGGGAGAGACCCAGTACTTC. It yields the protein CASSPSGGAGETQYF.

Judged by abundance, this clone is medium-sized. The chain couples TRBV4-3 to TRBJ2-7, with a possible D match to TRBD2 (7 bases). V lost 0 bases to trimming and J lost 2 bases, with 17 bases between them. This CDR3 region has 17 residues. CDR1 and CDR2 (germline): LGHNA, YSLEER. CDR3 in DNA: TGCGCCAGCAGCCAAGATCCCCCGAGGGGGGGGACCTACGAGCAGTACTTC. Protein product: CASSQDPPRGGTYEQYF.

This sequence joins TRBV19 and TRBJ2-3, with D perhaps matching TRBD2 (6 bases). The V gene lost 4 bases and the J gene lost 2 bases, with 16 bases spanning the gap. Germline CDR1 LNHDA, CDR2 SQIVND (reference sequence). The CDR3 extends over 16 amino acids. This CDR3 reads CASSTGILAYTDTQYF. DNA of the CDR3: TGTGCCAGTAGTACGGGAATACTAGCCTACACAGATACGCAGTATTTT.

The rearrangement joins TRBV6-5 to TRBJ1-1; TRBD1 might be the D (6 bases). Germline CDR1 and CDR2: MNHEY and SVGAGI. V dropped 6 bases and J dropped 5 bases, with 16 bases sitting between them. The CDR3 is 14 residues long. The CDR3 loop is CASRTGSYRTEAFF. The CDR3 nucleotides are TGTGCCAGCAGAACAGGGTCCTATCGGACTGAAGCTTTCTTT.

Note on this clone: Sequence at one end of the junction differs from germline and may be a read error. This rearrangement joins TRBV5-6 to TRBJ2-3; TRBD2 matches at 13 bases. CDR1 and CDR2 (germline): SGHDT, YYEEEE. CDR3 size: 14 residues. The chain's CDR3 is CASTLGLAGSDKDF. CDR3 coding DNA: TGTGCCAGCACCCTGGGACTAGCGGGGTCAGATAAGGATTTT.

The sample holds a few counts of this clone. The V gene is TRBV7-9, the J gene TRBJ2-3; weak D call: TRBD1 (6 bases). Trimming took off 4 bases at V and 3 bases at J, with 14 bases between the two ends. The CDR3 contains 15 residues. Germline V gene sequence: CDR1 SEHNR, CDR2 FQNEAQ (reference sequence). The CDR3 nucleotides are TGTGCCAGCAGCTCGCAACAGGGTCGGACAGATACGCAGTATTTT. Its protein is CASSSQQGRTDTQYF.

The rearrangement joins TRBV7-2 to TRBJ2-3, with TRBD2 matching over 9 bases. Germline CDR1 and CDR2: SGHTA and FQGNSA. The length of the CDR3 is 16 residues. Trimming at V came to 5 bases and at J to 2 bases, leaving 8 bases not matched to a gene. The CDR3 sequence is CASSPIAGELTDTQYF. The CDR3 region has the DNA TGTGCCAGCAGCCCGATAGCGGGGGAGCTCACAGATACGCAGTATTTT.

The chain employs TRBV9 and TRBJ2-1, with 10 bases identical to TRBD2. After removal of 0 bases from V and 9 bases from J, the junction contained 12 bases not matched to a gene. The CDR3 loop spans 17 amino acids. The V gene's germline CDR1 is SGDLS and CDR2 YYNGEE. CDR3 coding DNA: TGTGCCAGCAGCGTAGCTCAGCGGGGGGGCCTGAACGGTGAGCAGTTCTTC. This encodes CASSVAQRGGLNGEQFF.

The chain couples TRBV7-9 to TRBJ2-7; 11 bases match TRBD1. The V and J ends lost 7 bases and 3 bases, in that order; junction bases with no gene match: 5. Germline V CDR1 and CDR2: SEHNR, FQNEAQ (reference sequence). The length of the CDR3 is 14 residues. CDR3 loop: CASTPGTGGYEQYF. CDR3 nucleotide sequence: TGTGCCAGCACTCCCGGGACAGGGGGCTACGAGCAGTACTTC.

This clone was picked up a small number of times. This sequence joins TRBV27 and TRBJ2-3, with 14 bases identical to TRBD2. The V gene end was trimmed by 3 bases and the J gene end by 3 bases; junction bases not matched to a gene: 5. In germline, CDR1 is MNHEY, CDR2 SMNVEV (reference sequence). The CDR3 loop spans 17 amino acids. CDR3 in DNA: TGTGCCAGCAGTTTCCTCAGGACTAGCGGGGGGACAGATACGCAGTATTTT. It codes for CASSFLRTSGGTDTQYF.

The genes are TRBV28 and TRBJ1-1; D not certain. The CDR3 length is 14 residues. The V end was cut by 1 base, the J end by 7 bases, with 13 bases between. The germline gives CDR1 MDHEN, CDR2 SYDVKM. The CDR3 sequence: CASSLLEARGEAFF. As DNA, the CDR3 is TGTGCCAGCAGTTTATTAGAGGCGAGAGGTGAAGCTTTCTTT.

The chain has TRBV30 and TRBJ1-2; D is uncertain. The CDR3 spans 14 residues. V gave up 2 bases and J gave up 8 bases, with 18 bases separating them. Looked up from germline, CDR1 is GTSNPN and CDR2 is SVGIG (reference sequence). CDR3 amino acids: CAWSPSGGPEGYTF. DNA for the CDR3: TGTGCCTGGAGTCCCTCGGGAGGCCCCGAGGGCTACACCTTC.

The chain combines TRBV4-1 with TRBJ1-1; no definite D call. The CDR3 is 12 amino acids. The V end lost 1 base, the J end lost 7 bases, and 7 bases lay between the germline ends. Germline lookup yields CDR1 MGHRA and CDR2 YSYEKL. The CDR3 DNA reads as TGCGCCAGCAGCCAAGGATCGCGTGAAGCTTTCTTT. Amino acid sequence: CASSQGSREAFF.

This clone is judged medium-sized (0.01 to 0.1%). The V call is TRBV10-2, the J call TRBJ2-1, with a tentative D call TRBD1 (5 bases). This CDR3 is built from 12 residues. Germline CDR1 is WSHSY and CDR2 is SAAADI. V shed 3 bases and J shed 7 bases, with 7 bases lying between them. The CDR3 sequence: CASSDRVNEQFF. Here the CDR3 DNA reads TGCGCCAGCAGTGACAGGGTAAATGAGCAGTTCTTC.

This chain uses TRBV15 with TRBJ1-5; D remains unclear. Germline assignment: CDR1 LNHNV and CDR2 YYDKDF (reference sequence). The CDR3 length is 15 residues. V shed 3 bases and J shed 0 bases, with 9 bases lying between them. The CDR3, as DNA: TGTGCCACCAGCAGGGAGAGCTATAGCAATCAGCCCCAGCATTTT. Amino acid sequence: CATSRESYSNQPQHF.

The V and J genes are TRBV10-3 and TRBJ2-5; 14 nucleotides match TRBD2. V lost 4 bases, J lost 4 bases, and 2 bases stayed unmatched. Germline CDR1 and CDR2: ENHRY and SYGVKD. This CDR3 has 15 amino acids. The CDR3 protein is CAISATSGGAETQYF. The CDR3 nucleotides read TGTGCCATCAGTGCGACTAGCGGGGGGGCAGAGACCCAGTACTTC.